A single sample is the source of the 24 T cell receptor beta chains below, sequenced in a study of cytomegalovirus exposure and HLA in healthy donors. Primers: 60 Vbeta forward and 13 Jbeta reverse. TCRdb keeps only in-frame clones here, not all; method: immunoSEQ multiplex PCR. The table includes about 90,000 clones, about four fifths detected once. The sequenced sample consisted of PBMCs. The receptor set was obtained from a man in his late teens or twenties in good health and CMV-seronegative.

The V gene is TRBV29-1, the J gene TRBJ1-2; TRBD1 matches 8 bases. CDR1 and CDR2 from the germline V gene are SQVTM and ANQGSEA. V lost 6 bases to trimming and J lost 3 bases; unmatched junction nucleotides: 6. The CDR3 loop spans 13 amino acids. The CDR3 bases are TGCAGCGTAGACAGGGGCGAGGACTATGGCTACACCTTC. Translated: CSVDRGEDYGYTF.

The J gene is TRBJ2-3, the V gene TRBV7-9; 7 nucleotides agree with TRBD2. The junction had 11 bases not matched to a gene; V was cut back by 2 bases and J by 0 bases. Looked up from germline, CDR1 is SEHNR and CDR2 is FQNEAQ (reference sequence). The CDR3 loop spans 18 amino acids. CDR3 sequence (DNA): TGTGCCAGCAGCTTAAGACATCTAGCGGAGACTAGCACAGATACGCAGTATTTT. Protein: CASSLRHLAETSTDTQYF.

In its sample, this clone was seen once. The rearrangement uses TRBV15 and TRBJ1-4, with 9 positions matching TRBD1. The CDR3 is 18 residues long. Trimming cost V 6 bases and J 0 bases; bases outside gene matches: 11. Looked up from germline, CDR1 is LNHNV and CDR2 is YYDKDF (reference sequence). CDR3 residues: CATRDGQGRFTTNEKLFF. The CDR3 nucleotides are TGTGCCACCAGAGACGGACAGGGGCGCTTTACAACTAATGAAAAACTGTTTTTT.

In its sample, this clone was seen once. This chain connects TRBV7-6 to TRBJ2-7, with D hard to call. CDR1 and CDR2 (germline): SGHVS, FNYEAQ. The CDR3 sequence is 15 residues long. Between the trimmed V and J ends, which lost 4 bases and 0 bases, there was a span of 13 bases. CDR3 bases: TGTGCCAGCAGCTACCCCGGGTCTAACTCCTACGAGCAGTACTTC. Translated: CASSYPGSNSYEQYF.

V usage is TRBV9 and J usage is TRBJ2-7; 8 nucleotides match TRBD2. CDR1 SGDLS and CDR2 YYNGEE come from the germline V gene. The CDR3 is 16 amino acids. Losses at the gene ends were 1 base for V and 1 base for J; bases not matched to a gene: 7. CDR3 nucleotide sequence: TGTGCCAGCAGCGTAAGATCGAGCGGGGGATCCTACGAGCAGTACTTC. This gives the protein CASSVRSSGGSYEQYF.

The chain is built from TRBV30 and TRBJ2-1; TRBD2 matches at 16 bases. In germline, CDR1 is GTSNPN, CDR2 SVGIG (reference sequence). J gave up 7 bases and V 3 bases, and 15 bases lay outside the gene matches. This CDR3 comprises 19 residues. The CDR3 sequence is CAWSLGLAGGPSSRNEQFF. The CDR3 DNA is TGTGCCTGGAGCCTGGGACTAGCGGGAGGGCCTTCGTCGCGTAATGAGCAGTTCTTC.

The chain couples TRBV9 to TRBJ1-1; 10 bases match TRBD1. V lost 3 bases and J lost 3; bases outside the gene matches: 8. This CDR3 spans 16 amino acids. CDR1 and CDR2 (germline): SGDLS, YYNGEE. In nucleotides, the CDR3 is TGTGCCAGCAGCGCAAGACAGGGGGCATTGGACACTGAAGCTTTCTTT. The encoded protein is CASSARQGALDTEAFF.

This chain uses TRBV9 with TRBJ2-2; D is possibly TRBD2 (6 bases). The CDR3 loop spans 16 amino acids. V dropped 3 bases and J dropped 6 bases, with 18 bases sitting between them. Per germline, CDR1 SGDLS and CDR2 YYNGEE. The CDR3 sequence: CASSGASGSSSGELFF. Here the CDR3 DNA reads TGTGCCAGCAGCGGTGCCTCCGGGAGCAGCTCCGGGGAGCTGTTTTTT. The whole variable domain, filled in from reference TRBV9 and TRBJ2-2, reads DSGVTQTPKHLITATGQRVTLRCSPRSGDLSVYWYQQSLDQGLQFLIQYYNGEERAKGNILERFSAQQFPDLHSELNLSSLELGDSALYFCASSGASGSSSGELFFGEGSRLTVL.

The J gene is TRBJ1-1, the V gene TRBV30; TRBD1 matches at 8 bases. Trimming removed 0 bases from V and 8 bases from J; junction bases left unmatched: 5. The CDR3 has 13 residues. Germline assignment: CDR1 GTSNPN and CDR2 SVGIG (reference sequence). CDR3 loop: CAWSVDRAREAFF. CDR3 nucleotide sequence: TGTGCCTGGAGTGTGGACAGGGCGCGGGAAGCTTTCTTT. Using reference TRBV30 and TRBJ1-1 for the parts outside the CDR3, the full variable domain is SQTIHQWPATLVQPVGSPLSLECTVEGTSNPNLYWYRQAAGRGLQLLFYSVGIGQISSEVPQNLSASRPQDRQFILSSKKLLLSDSGFYLCAWSVDRAREAFFGQGTRLTVV.

The rearrangement links TRBV10-1 to TRBJ2-5, with D possibly matching TRBD2 (5 bases). Germline V CDR1 and CDR2: WNHNN, SYGVQD (reference sequence). V shed 3 bases and J shed 7 bases, with 15 bases lying between them. This CDR3 spans 14 amino acids. The CDR3 sequence: CASSEGSGGRTQYF. The DNA for the CDR3 is TGCGCCAGCAGTGAAGGGAGTGGCGGTCGGACCCAGTACTTC.

This chain connects TRBV5-4 to TRBJ2-2; 13 positions agree with TRBD2. This CDR3 is built from 17 residues. CDR1 SGHNT and CDR2 YYREEE come from the germline V gene (reference sequence). Trimming cost V 4 bases and J 8 bases; bases outside gene matches: 11. This CDR3 reads CASSPSWGLAGSGELFF. CDR3 bases: TGTGCCAGCAGCCCCTCCTGGGGACTAGCGGGATCTGGGGAGCTGTTTTTT. The full variable domain, in which reference TRBV5-4 and TRBJ2-2 provide the parts outside the CDR3, is ETGVTQSPTHLIKTRGQQVTLRCSSQSGHNTVSWYQQALGQGPQFIFQYYREEENGRGNFPPRFSGLQFPNYSSELNVNALELDDSALYLCASSPSWGLAGSGELFFGEGSRLTVL.

The V call is TRBV15, the J call TRBJ2-7; 8 positions match TRBD2. The CDR3 consists of 14 residues. V gave up 4 bases and J gave up 3 bases; unmatched junction bases: 5. Germline CDR1 reads LNHNV; CDR2 reads YYDKDF (reference sequence). CDR3 DNA sequence: TGTGCCACCAGCATCCCCGGGGGGGTCTACGAGCAGTACTTC. This translates into CATSIPGGVYEQYF.

The chain links TRBV7-6 to TRBJ2-1, with D possibly matching TRBD2 (6 bases). V was clipped by 5 bases and J by 2 bases, with 16 bases between them. Germline V gene sequence: CDR1 SGHVS, CDR2 FNYEAQ. This CDR3 is 16 amino acids long. For the CDR3, the DNA is TGTGCCAGCAGCCAGACTAGGGCCGAGACCTACAATGAGCAGTTCTTC. Translating it yields CASSQTRAETYNEQFF.

The chain employs TRBV5-8 and TRBJ1-3, with D tentatively TRBD1 (6 bases). CDR1 SGHTS and CDR2 YDEGEE come from the germline V gene. The CDR3 is 14 amino acids. The germline V and J ends were trimmed by 4 bases and 4 bases, with 12 bases remaining between them. DNA for the CDR3: TGTGCCAGCAGCCCTAGGGGGAGCGGAAACACCATATATTTT. Translation: CASSPRGSGNTIYF.

The chain combines TRBV9 with TRBJ2-3; tentatively, D is TRBD1 (6 bases). V lost 3 bases to trimming and J lost 0 bases, with 11 bases between them. From germline, CDR1 is SGDLS and CDR2 YYNGEE. This CDR3 has 15 amino acids. In DNA form, the CDR3 reads TGTGCCAGCAGCGCCAGGGGTTCTAGCACAGATACGCAGTATTTT. Encoded protein: CASSARGSSTDTQYF.

The V gene is TRBV6-5, the J gene TRBJ2-1, with TRBD2 matching 10 bases. The J segment lost 6 bases and the V segment lost 9 bases, leaving 8 bases of the junction unmatched. CDR1 and CDR2 from the germline V gene are MNHEY and SVGAGI. The CDR3 sequence is 14 residues long. The CDR3 here is CASRVLAGFNEQFF. CDR3 DNA: TGTGCCAGTCGCGTACTAGCGGGATTCAATGAGCAGTTCTTC.

The chain joins TRBV6-1 to TRBJ2-7, with D possibly being TRBD1 (5 bases). The CDR3 consists of 11 residues. The germline gives CDR1 MNHNS, CDR2 SASEGT. V shed 2 bases and J shed 13 bases, with 12 bases lying between them. The CDR3 loop reads CASSELDIKYF. The CDR3 DNA is TGTGCCAGCAGTGAACTGGACATCAAATACTTC.

CDR3 protein: CASSPRGTGTGGEQYF. The CDR3 DNA follows: TGTGCCAGCAGCCCGCGGGGGACAGGTACCGGGGGCGAGCAGTACTTC. V usage is TRBV5-6 and J usage is TRBJ2-7; a weak D match, TRBD1 (8 bases). The CDR3 runs to 16 residues. Germline CDR1 and CDR2: SGHDT and YYEEEE. V lost 4 bases to trimming and J lost 6 bases, with 23 bases between them.

The chain has TRBV27 and TRBJ1-2, with TRBD1 matching 8 bases. The CDR3 sequence is 13 residues long. The trim removed 6 bases at V and 3 bases at J, leaving 3 bases unmatched. The germline V gene has CDR1 MNHEY and CDR2 SMNVEV (reference sequence). DNA for the CDR3: TGTGCCAGCAGCCCGACAGGGGACTATGGCTACACCTTC. Protein product: CASSPTGDYGYTF.

This sequence joins TRBV30 and TRBJ2-1; possible D gene TRBD2, 6 bases. This CDR3 comprises 16 residues. V lost 3 bases to trimming and J lost 0 bases, with 15 bases between them. CDR1 GTSNPN and CDR2 SVGIG come from the germline V gene (reference sequence). Written as DNA, the CDR3 is TGTGCCTGGAGCGCCCTTTACGGGAGCTCCTACAATGAGCAGTTCTTC. Amino acid sequence: CAWSALYGSSYNEQFF.

This clone appeared a few times. CDR3 residues: CATTGTILRRGQSEQFF. The CDR3 DNA reads as TGTGCCACTACCGGGACTATCCTCCGGAGGGGACAAAGTGAGCAGTTCTTC. The chain uses TRBV19 and TRBJ2-1; TRBD2 is a possible D gene (7 bases). V lost 10 bases and J 9 bases, leaving 31 bases between the germline ends. This CDR3 has 17 amino acids. CDR1 and CDR2 from the germline V gene are LNHDA and SQIVND (reference sequence).

This chain uses TRBV4-1 with TRBJ2-1, with 7 bases lining up with TRBD1. This CDR3 region has 16 residues. V trimming: 5 bases; J trimming: 5 bases; junction bases outside the gene matches: 12. The germline V gene encodes CDR1 MGHRA and CDR2 YSYEKL. As DNA, the CDR3 is TGCGCCAGCAGCGGCAGGCAGAAAGGGACAGACAATGAGCAGTTCTTC. It codes for CASSGRQKGTDNEQFF.

This rearrangement joins TRBV29-1 to TRBJ2-2, with TRBD2 matching 7 bases. V trimming: 5 bases; J trimming: 1 base; junction bases outside the gene matches: 1. CDR1 and CDR2 from the germline V gene are SQVTM and ANQGSEA. The CDR3 loop spans 13 amino acids. Here the CDR3 reads CSVLAVNTGELFF. CDR3 in DNA: TGCAGCGTTCTAGCGGTGAACACCGGGGAGCTGTTTTTT.

This clone turned up a few times. The chain is built from TRBV6-5 and TRBJ1-3; a weak D match, TRBD1 (5 bases). V lost 6 bases and J lost 2, with 14 bases in between. Per the germline V gene, CDR1 is MNHEY and CDR2 is SVGAGI. CDR3 length: 15 amino acids. CDR3 sequence (DNA): TGTGCCAGCAGAATCGGGGGTACCGCTGGAAACACCATATATTTT. Residues: CASRIGGTAGNTIYF.